The count of the clone carrying this T cell receptor (beta chain) is one. Its antigen remains unidentified. Once extracted for a subset, genomic DNA was divided evenly among several immunoSEQ plates. Assay used: immunoSEQ multiplex PCR; TCRdb lists only in-frame clones, some missing. Here the sample spans approximately 650,000 clones, roughly 95% being singletons. V lost 3 bases, J lost 6 bases, and 7 bases stayed unmatched. The CDR3 spans 14 residues. The germline V gene has CDR1 SNHLY and CDR2 FYNNEI. This entry belongs to a study of shared clonotypes between healthy human individuals. Study observations and caveats: Researchers sampled only blood; tissue repertoires likely differ.

Terminally differentiated effector memory CD45RA+ cells were left out of the naive CD8 fraction, which was CD45RO-negative and positively selected for CCR7. The chain uses TRBV2 and TRBJ2-7; 8 bases align to TRBD2. Sequenced sample: naive CD8+ T cells sorted from blood. The clonotype was recovered from a woman in her 30s in good health. CDR3 sequence (DNA): TGTGCCAGCAGTGATTCGGGAGGGCCGTCCGAGCAGTACTTC. Translating it yields CASSDSGGPSEQYF.